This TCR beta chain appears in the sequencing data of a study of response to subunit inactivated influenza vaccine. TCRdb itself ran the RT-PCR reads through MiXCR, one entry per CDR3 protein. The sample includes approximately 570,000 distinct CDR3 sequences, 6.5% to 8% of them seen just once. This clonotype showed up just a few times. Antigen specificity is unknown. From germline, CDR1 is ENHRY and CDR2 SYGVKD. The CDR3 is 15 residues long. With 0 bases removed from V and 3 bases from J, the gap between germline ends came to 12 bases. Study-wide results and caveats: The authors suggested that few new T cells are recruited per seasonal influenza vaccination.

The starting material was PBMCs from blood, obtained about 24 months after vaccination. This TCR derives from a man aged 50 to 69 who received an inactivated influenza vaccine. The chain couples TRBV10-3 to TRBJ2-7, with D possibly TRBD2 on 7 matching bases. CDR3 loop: CAISESGGAIYEQYF. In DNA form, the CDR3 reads TGTGCCATCAGTGAGTCAGGGGGGGCGATCTACGAGCAGTACTTC.